Shown below are 27 T cell receptor beta chains from a single sample sequenced in a study of T cells in Graves' hyperthyroidism and ophthalmopathy. RNA transcripts gave rise to amplified TCR beta CDR3 regions. The HTBI primer set drove a first-round RT-PCR of the TCR CDR3. TCRdb used MiXCR to reprocess the multiplex PCR reads, holding one entry per CDR3 protein. The sample lists about 350,000 distinct CDR3 sequences; about a sixth were seen once. The sequenced sample consisted of blood. These receptors originate from a woman in her forties with Graves' ophthalmopathy.

This chain joins TRBV6-5 and TRBJ2-2; the D gene is possibly TRBD2 (6 bases). V lost 4 bases to trimming and J lost 2 bases, with 14 bases between them. The CDR3 totals 16 residues. Germline CDR1 reads MNHEY; CDR2 reads SVGAGI. The CDR3 here is CASSSLGGSNTGELFF. The CDR3 nucleotides read TGTGCCAGCAGTTCCCTTGGGGGGAGTAACACCGGGGAGCTGTTTTTT.

There are many counts of this clonotype. The chain carries TRBV24-1 and TRBJ1-2; D is unclear. The CDR3 is made up of 12 amino acids. Germline assignment: CDR1 KGHDR and CDR2 SFDVKD. Trimming left V 3 bases short and J 10 bases short, with 11 bases between. The CDR3 sequence: CATSDTKQYYTF. CDR3 in DNA: TGTGCCACCAGTGATACGAAGCAGTACTACACCTTC.

This clonotype has a handful of counts. This rearrangement joins TRBV20-1 to TRBJ1-1; the D gene is possibly TRBD1 (5 bases). Germline V CDR1 and CDR2: DFQATT, SNEGSKA (reference sequence). V dropped 3 bases and J dropped 5 bases, with 13 bases sitting between them. The CDR3 extends over 13 amino acids. The CDR3 DNA follows: TGCAGTGCTAGTTCCGGGGCTAGTACTGAAGCTTTCTTT. Protein product: CSASSGASTEAFF.

The chain carries TRBV6-2 or TRBV6-3 and TRBJ2-2, with 8 bases that match TRBD1. The J segment lost 4 bases and the V segment lost 6 bases, leaving 4 bases of the junction unmatched. The CDR3 has 14 amino acids. Looked up from germline, CDR1 is MNHEY and CDR2 is SVGEGT. The chain's CDR3 is CASRAGQGTGELFF. For the CDR3, the DNA is TGTGCCAGCAGAGCCGGACAGGGCACCGGGGAGCTGTTTTTT.

The sample holds many counts of this clonotype. This CDR3 reads CASRSLELAEETQYF. CDR3 bases: TGTGCCAGCAGAAGCTTAGAACTAGCGGAAGAGACCCAGTACTTC. The J gene is TRBJ2-5, the V gene TRBV7-8; 8 nucleotides agree with TRBD2. The V gene's germline CDR1 is SGHVS and CDR2 FQNEAQ. This CDR3 has 15 amino acids. V was pared by 6 bases and J by 3 bases, with 9 bases of the junction left unmatched.

This clonotype appeared many times. The V and J genes are TRBV14 and TRBJ2-2, with 7 bases that match TRBD1. Trimming cost V 1 base and J 2 bases; bases outside gene matches: 7. The CDR3 sequence is 17 residues long. Germline V gives CDR1 SGHDN, CDR2 FVKESK. The CDR3: CASSQVRDRDNTGELFF. In DNA, the CDR3 is TGTGCCAGCAGCCAAGTCCGGGACAGAGACAACACCGGGGAGCTGTTTTTT.

This clonotype was observed at least ten times. This sequence joins TRBV20-1 and TRBJ2-5; D perhaps matches TRBD1 (6 bases). Trimming removed 5 bases at V and 1 base at J, with 14 bases between. Germline CDR1 reads DFQATT; CDR2 reads SNEGSKA (reference sequence). The CDR3 has 14 residues. The CDR3 coding sequence is TGCAGTGCTCGTAAACAGGGTTTCCAAGAGACCCAGTACTTC. It translates to CSARKQGFQETQYF.

At least ten counts were recorded for this clonotype. The J gene is TRBJ2-1, the V gene TRBV6-1; maybe TRBD1 (6 bases). From germline, CDR1 is MNHNS and CDR2 SASEGT. The germline V and J ends were trimmed by 5 bases and 1 base, with 9 bases remaining between them. CDR3 size: 14 residues. This chain's CDR3 is CASSPGQSYNEQFF. The CDR3 DNA sequence: TGTGCCAGCAGTCCTGGACAGTCCTACAATGAGCAGTTCTTC.

This clonotype was counted at least ten times. The chain combines TRBV28 with TRBJ2-7; D may be TRBD1 (7 bases). Trimming removed 6 bases from V and 4 bases from J, with 13 bases in between. From germline, CDR1 is MDHEN and CDR2 SYDVKM. This CDR3 contains 13 residues. CDR3 amino acids: CASRAGQKYEQYF. The CDR3 nucleotides are TGTGCCAGCAGGGCGGGACAGAAATACGAGCAGTACTTC.

The chain joins TRBV10-3 to TRBJ2-7; D unresolved. Per the germline V gene, CDR1 is ENHRY and CDR2 is SYGVKD. This CDR3 contains 16 residues. Trimming stripped 0 bases from V and 2 bases from J, with 14 bases between. CDR3 loop: CAISESNGSGAYEQYF. In nucleotides, the CDR3 is TGTGCCATCAGTGAGTCGAACGGGTCAGGAGCCTACGAGCAGTACTTC.

The table lists this clonotype with many counts. The rearrangement joins TRBV12-3 or TRBV12-4 to TRBJ2-2; 8 bases fit TRBD1. The junction had 5 bases not matched to a gene; V was cut back by 6 bases and J by 2 bases. This CDR3 is 15 amino acids long. CDR3 in DNA: TGTGCCAGCAGACAGGGACAGGCTAACACCGGGGAGCTGTTTTTT. Its translation is CASRQGQANTGELFF.

In this sample, this clonotype turned up many times. The chain employs TRBV30 and TRBJ2-4; either TRBD1 or TRBD2 may supply D (6 bases each). Germline CDR1 reads GTSNPN; CDR2 reads SVGIG (reference sequence). The CDR3 sequence is 14 residues long. The germline V and J ends were trimmed by 2 bases and 7 bases, with 15 bases remaining between them. The CDR3 protein is CAWSSLGGANIQYF. The DNA for the CDR3 is TGTGCCTGGAGTTCCCTGGGGGGCGCGAACATTCAGTACTTC.

The rearrangement joins TRBV6-1 to TRBJ1-1; 11 bases match TRBD1. V shed 5 bases and J 4 bases; nucleotides not matched to a gene: 9. Per the germline V gene, CDR1 is MNHNS and CDR2 is SASEGT. The CDR3 consists of 16 residues. Here the CDR3 reads CASSRDRGFLSTEAFF. CDR3 DNA sequence: TGTGCCAGCAGTAGGGACAGGGGGTTTTTATCCACTGAAGCTTTCTTT.

In nucleotides, the CDR3 is TGTGCCAGCACCAACGGGGGGGGCGTGAACACTGAAGCTTTCTTT. It yields the protein CASTNGGGVNTEAFF. V usage is TRBV6-2 or TRBV6-3 and J usage is TRBJ1-1, with D maybe TRBD1 (6 bases). V lost 7 bases and J lost 0, with 15 bases in between. Per germline, CDR1 MNHEY and CDR2 SVGEGT. The CDR3 runs to 15 residues.

This clonotype was counted between two and nine times. The gene calls are TRBV20-1 and TRBJ1-2; 10 bases map to TRBD1. Germline V CDR1 and CDR2: DFQATT, SNEGSKA (reference sequence). The CDR3 is made up of 15 amino acids. J gave up 7 bases and V 4 bases, and 12 bases lay outside the gene matches. CDR3 nucleotide sequence: TGCAGTGCTACCCACTTCAGACAGGGGGCCCGTGGCTACACCTTC. It codes for CSATHFRQGARGYTF.

This clonotype was counted at least ten times. The chain links TRBV10-1 to TRBJ1-1; D ambiguous. There are 14 residues in the CDR3. Trimming shortened V by 11 bases and J by 10 bases, and 26 bases separated the two germline ends. The germline gives CDR1 WNHNN, CDR2 SYGVQD (reference sequence). The CDR3 protein is CASARNAGSPVAFF. The CDR3 DNA reads TGCGCCTCAGCTAGGAACGCGGGGAGCCCTGTAGCTTTCTTT.

This clonotype has a count of ten or more. V and J are TRBV5-1 and TRBJ2-2; D might be TRBD1 (7 bases). Germline CDR1 and CDR2: SGHRS and YFSETQ. The CDR3 totals 16 residues. V lost 0 bases and J 5 bases, leaving 14 bases between the germline ends. CDR3 region: CASSLEPGGMTGELFF. The CDR3 nucleotides read TGCGCCAGCAGCTTGGAACCAGGGGGGATGACCGGGGAGCTGTTTTTT.

The rearrangement links TRBV7-2 to TRBJ2-2; 7 bases fit TRBD2. Germline values: CDR1 SGHTA, CDR2 FQGNSA. The CDR3 runs to 16 residues. J was trimmed by 5 bases and V by 0 bases; bases with no gene match: 6. CDR3 loop: CASSLAGGPGTGELFF. CDR3 DNA sequence: TGTGCCAGCAGCTTAGCGGGAGGGCCAGGTACCGGGGAGCTGTTTTTT.

This clonotype showed up many times. The CDR3 DNA reads TGCGCCAGCAGCTCTCTACCGAACACTGAAGCTTTCTTT. This gives the protein CASSSLPNTEAFF. The genes are TRBV5-1 and TRBJ1-1; no reliable D call. Germline V gene lookup returns CDR1 SGHRS and CDR2 YFSETQ. Trimming removed 3 bases from V and 1 base from J, with 7 bases in between. This CDR3 is built from 13 residues.

This clonotype was seen at least ten times. The chain has TRBV6-1 and TRBJ1-2; TRBD1 matches 8 bases. V lost 4 bases and J lost 4; bases outside the gene matches: 5. The CDR3 is 14 amino acids. Germline V lookup: CDR1 MNHNS, CDR2 SASEGT. The CDR3 region is CASSGSGTGYGYTF. CDR3 nucleotides: TGTGCCAGCAGTGGATCCGGGACAGGCTATGGCTACACCTTC.

This clonotype was detected many times. The V and J genes are TRBV12-3 or TRBV12-4 and TRBJ1-3; 7 bases align to TRBD1. V shed 3 bases, J shed 6 bases, and the junction held 5 bases outside the gene matches. The CDR3 contains 14 residues. CDR3 sequence: CASSLGQSLNTIYF. In nucleotides, the CDR3 is TGTGCCAGCAGTTTGGGACAGTCACTAAACACCATATATTTT.

The chain has TRBV12-3 or TRBV12-4 and TRBJ2-7, with 8 nucleotides matching TRBD2. The CDR3 length is 14 residues. Unmatched junction bases numbered 9, after V lost 6 bases and J lost 5 bases. The CDR3 loop is CASSLLGLADEQYF. The CDR3 DNA is TGTGCCAGCAGCTTACTAGGACTAGCCGACGAGCAGTACTTC.

As to this clonotype: One end of the junction varies from germline; a read error may be responsible. The chain combines TRBV27 with TRBJ1-5; D remains ambiguous. The germline V gene has CDR1 MNHEY and CDR2 SMNVEV (reference sequence). The CDR3 runs to 16 residues. DNA for the CDR3: TGTGCCAGCAGTTTATCTTTTTTGAGTAGCAATCAGCCCCAGCTTTTT. This codes for CASSLSFLSSNQPQLF.

There are many counts of this clonotype. This chain joins TRBV6-1 and TRBJ2-2, with 9 bases aligning to TRBD1. Germline CDR1 MNHNS, CDR2 SASEGT. CDR3 length: 14 amino acids. J was trimmed by 4 bases and V by 4 bases; bases with no gene match: 1. CDR3 loop: CASSATGGTGELFF. The DNA for the CDR3 is TGTGCCAGCAGTGCGACAGGGGGCACCGGGGAGCTGTTTTTT.

In this sample, this clonotype turned up many times. This sequence joins TRBV2 and TRBJ1-5; 7 bases are shared with TRBD1. Germline V gives CDR1 SNHLY, CDR2 FYNNEI. With V trimmed by 6 bases and J by 2 bases, 4 bases remained unmatched. This CDR3 comprises 14 residues. The CDR3 sequence is CASRNRGGNQPQHF. The CDR3 bases are TGTGCCAGCAGGAACAGGGGCGGCAATCAGCCCCAGCATTTT.

In its sample, this clonotype was seen many times. The rearrangement joins TRBV9 to TRBJ1-2, with TRBD1 matching over 7 bases. V dropped 3 bases and J dropped 5; count of bases not matched to a gene: 7. The CDR3 has 14 residues. Germline V gives CDR1 SGDLS, CDR2 YYNGEE. CDR3 nucleotides: TGTGCCAGCAGCGGGGGGACAGCGGGATATGGCTACACCTTC. Protein: CASSGGTAGYGYTF.

This clonotype was observed at least ten times. The genes are TRBV6-1 and TRBJ1-1; D remains ambiguous. Per the germline V gene, CDR1 is MNHNS and CDR2 is SASEGT. Trimming removed 7 bases at V and 5 bases at J, with 20 bases between. This CDR3 is 15 amino acids long. The CDR3 is CASTKIRGRETEAFF. Written as DNA, the CDR3 is TGTGCCAGCACTAAGATCCGGGGTCGAGAAACTGAAGCTTTCTTT.